Listed here are 22 T cell receptor beta chains from one sample, sequenced in a study of shared clonotypes between healthy human individuals. The naive CD8 subset, CD45RO-negative cells positively selected for CCR7, excluded terminally differentiated effector memory CD45RA+ cells. Sequencing used immunoSEQ multiplex PCR; TCRdb keeps in-frame clones, though not all of them. The table includes around 700,000 clones, 92% detected once. What was sequenced was naive CD8+ T cells sorted from blood. All receptors derive from a man aged 25 to 40 in good health.

This chain joins TRBV7-8 and TRBJ1-2; tentatively, D is TRBD1 (5 bases). V shed 1 base and J shed 4 bases, with 13 bases lying between them. The germline V gene encodes CDR1 SGHVS and CDR2 FQNEAQ. The CDR3 consists of 15 residues. The DNA of the CDR3 is TGTGCCAGCAGCTTAGATAAGGGGCTGGTCTATGGCTACACCTTC. It is translated as CASSLDKGLVYGYTF. Variable domain in full (rest from reference TRBV7-8 and TRBJ1-2): GAGVSQSPRYKVAKRGQDVALRCDPISGHVSLFWYQQALGQGPEFLTYFQNEAQLDKSGLPSDRFFAERPEGSVSTLKIQRTQQEDSAVYLCASSLDKGLVYGYTFGSGTRLTVV.

This rearrangement joins TRBV5-4 to TRBJ2-7, with D uncertain. Germline loops: CDR1 SGHNT, CDR2 YYREEE (reference sequence). The CDR3 has 13 amino acids. The germline V and J ends were trimmed by 0 bases and 0 bases, with 4 bases remaining between them. For the CDR3, the DNA is TGTGCCAGCAGCTTGGGATACTCCTACGAGCAGTACTTC. This encodes CASSLGYSYEQYF.

The V gene is TRBV10-3, the J gene TRBJ1-1; 9 nucleotides align to TRBD1. V dropped 0 bases and J dropped 6; count of bases not matched to a gene: 14. CDR1 ENHRY and CDR2 SYGVKD come from the germline V gene. The CDR3 sequence is 18 residues long. CDR3 DNA sequence: TGTGCCATCAGTGAGTCAACAGGACAGGGGAAGAGGAAGTCTGAAGCTTTCTTT. This encodes CAISESTGQGKRKSEAFF.

Note on this clone: The identical CDR3 is also encoded by other nucleotide sequences in the sample. J is TRBJ2-7 and V is TRBV11-2; TRBD1 matches at 7 bases. Trimming took 1 base from V and 0 from J; bases not matched to a gene: 0. This CDR3 is built from 14 residues. CDR1 is SGHAT and CDR2 is FQNNGV in the germline V gene. The CDR3 reads CASSLGTGSYEQYF. For the CDR3, the DNA is TGTGCCAGCAGCTTAGGGACAGGCTCCTACGAGCAGTACTTC.

V gene TRBV15 combines with J gene TRBJ2-1; D unresolved. V lost 6 bases and J lost 4, with 13 bases in between. Germline lookup yields CDR1 LNHNV and CDR2 YYDKDF (reference sequence). The CDR3 length is 14 residues. The CDR3 coding sequence is TGTGCCACCAGTCCGAACCTCTGGTACAATGAGCAGTTCTTC. It codes for CATSPNLWYNEQFF.

The chain employs TRBV6-6 and TRBJ2-1; the D is unclear. The CDR3 extends over 16 amino acids. Germline-derived CDR1 and CDR2 are MNHNY and SVGAGI (reference sequence). Trimming removed 0 bases at V and 7 bases at J, with 16 bases between. The CDR3 reads CASSYSAGTDQNEQFF. CDR3 nucleotide sequence: TGTGCCAGCAGTTACTCGGCAGGAACGGATCAGAATGAGCAGTTCTTC.

The V gene is TRBV19, the J gene TRBJ2-1, with 9 bases fitting TRBD2. The length of the CDR3 is 16 residues. Trimming took 5 bases from V and 2 from J; bases not matched to a gene: 7. Germline V CDR1 and CDR2: LNHDA, SQIVND (reference sequence). In DNA form, the CDR3 reads TGTGCCAGTAGTGTAGTAGCGGGAGCCACCTACAATGAGCAGTTCTTC. Its protein is CASSVVAGATYNEQFF.

The CDR3 DNA reads TGCGCCAGCAGTGAGACAGGCGGGATGAAGTCCTACGAGCAGTACTTC. It is translated as CASSETGGMKSYEQYF. The J gene is TRBJ2-7, the V gene TRBV10-1; D possibly corresponds to TRBD2 (6 bases). CDR1 is WNHNN, CDR2 SYGVQD, per germline (reference sequence). The CDR3 is made up of 16 amino acids. With 2 bases removed from V and 1 base from J, the gap between germline ends came to 15 bases.

The V call is TRBV2, the J call TRBJ1-1; D gene unclear. CDR1 SNHLY and CDR2 FYNNEI come from the germline V gene. CDR3 length: 14 residues. With 7 bases removed from V and 1 base from J, the gap between germline ends came to 13 bases. The CDR3 reads CASISRIANTEAFF. The CDR3 DNA reads TGTGCCAGCATCTCTCGGATCGCGAACACTGAAGCTTTCTTT.

In its sample, this clone was seen once. The chain is built from TRBV11-1 and TRBJ2-2, with D perhaps TRBD2 (6 bases). Germline CDR1 reads SGHAT; CDR2 reads FQDESV (reference sequence). The length of the CDR3 is 15 residues. Trimming took 8 bases from V and 4 from J, leaving 17 bases between them. The CDR3 sequence is CASLGTLTLTGELFF. The CDR3, as DNA: TGTGCCAGCCTCGGGACTCTTACCCTCACCGGGGAGCTGTTTTTT.

The J gene is TRBJ2-5, the V gene TRBV27; 10 nucleotides line up with TRBD1. The CDR3 covers 15 residues. V lost 6 bases to trimming and J lost 2 bases; unmatched junction nucleotides: 6. Germline CDR1 reads MNHEY; CDR2 reads SMNVEV (reference sequence). In DNA, the CDR3 is TGTGCCAGCAGCCCCGGGACAGGGGATCAAGAGACCCAGTACTTC. This gives the protein CASSPGTGDQETQYF.

This clone was seen a single time. The rearrangement joins TRBV2 to TRBJ2-7, with 8 bases that match TRBD1. CDR3 length: 13 amino acids. V lost 10 bases to trimming and J lost 0 bases; unmatched junction nucleotides: 5. Germline loops: CDR1 SNHLY, CDR2 FYNNEI. CDR3 in amino acids: CATRDRSSYEQYF. The CDR3 DNA follows: TGTGCCACCCGGGACAGGAGCTCCTACGAGCAGTACTTC.

The J gene is TRBJ1-1, the V gene TRBV25-1, with D unclear. Germline V lookup: CDR1 MGHDK, CDR2 SYGVNS. The CDR3 length is 13 residues. Trimming took 8 bases from V and 5 from J, leaving 15 bases between them. DNA for the CDR3: TGTGCCAGCGGTCATCCTGGGCTGACTGAAGCTTTCTTT. Translation: CASGHPGLTEAFF.

This chain joins TRBV9 and TRBJ2-1, with 7 positions matching TRBD2. There are 15 residues in the CDR3. Losses at the gene ends were 2 bases for V and 4 bases for J; bases not matched to a gene: 6. The V gene's germline CDR1 is SGDLS and CDR2 YYNGEE. The CDR3 coding sequence is TGTGCCAGCAGCGTCAGCGGGACCGGGTACAATGAGCAGTTCTTC. It yields the protein CASSVSGTGYNEQFF.

The chain combines TRBV5-6 with TRBJ2-5; the D is unclear. This CDR3 has 13 residues. Deletions cut 10 bases from V and 5 bases from J, with 18 bases between. Germline lookup yields CDR1 SGHDT and CDR2 YYEEEE. In nucleotides, the CDR3 is TGTGCCTCCAGTCTGGGTAATGGGGAGACCCAGTACTTC. Protein: CASSLGNGETQYF.

The gene calls are TRBV9 and TRBJ2-5, with 11 nucleotides matching TRBD2. Germline V gene sequence: CDR1 SGDLS, CDR2 YYNGEE. The V gene end was trimmed by 0 bases and the J gene end by 1 base; junction bases not matched to a gene: 2. The CDR3 covers 16 residues. The CDR3 reads CASSVVGLAGQETQYF. CDR3 sequence (DNA): TGTGCCAGCAGCGTAGTCGGACTAGCGGGCCAAGAGACCCAGTACTTC.

The V call is TRBV28, the J call TRBJ2-3, with TRBD2 matching over 7 bases. The CDR3 consists of 15 residues. In germline, CDR1 is MDHEN, CDR2 SYDVKM. The trim removed 4 bases at V and 5 bases at J, leaving 9 bases unmatched. The CDR3 bases are TGTGCCAGCAGTTCAGGCGGGAGCACGAAAGATACGCAGTATTTT. This gives the protein CASSSGGSTKDTQYF.

V and J are TRBV29-1 and TRBJ2-7; 10 nucleotides match TRBD1. The CDR3 contains 12 residues. Per the germline V gene, CDR1 is SQVTM and CDR2 is ANQGSEA. Losses at the gene ends were 6 bases for V and 6 bases for J; bases not matched to a gene: 5. CDR3: CSVMGQGSEQYF. In DNA form, the CDR3 reads TGCAGCGTGATGGGACAGGGGAGCGAGCAGTACTTC.

The rearrangement joins TRBV4-1 to TRBJ2-1; 13 nucleotides line up with TRBD2. Trimming at V came to 5 bases and at J to 4 bases, leaving 14 bases not matched to a gene. The CDR3 runs 19 residues. Germline V gives CDR1 MGHRA, CDR2 YSYEKL. CDR3 in DNA: TGCGCCAGCAGCTCTCTGGGACTAGCGGGGTCGGACGTGTACAATGAGCAGTTCTTC. Its protein product is CASSSLGLAGSDVYNEQFF.

This sequence joins TRBV28 and TRBJ2-1; D possibly corresponds to TRBD2 (6 bases). CDR1 is MDHEN and CDR2 is SYDVKM in the germline V gene. The length of the CDR3 is 15 residues. Trimming took 5 bases from V and 3 from J, leaving 14 bases between them. CDR3 protein: CASSVGLAYYNEQFF. In DNA, the CDR3 is TGTGCCAGCAGTGTGGGGCTAGCGTACTACAATGAGCAGTTCTTC.

The gene calls are TRBV6-1 and TRBJ1-4; a weak D match, TRBD1 (6 bases). Germline-derived CDR1 and CDR2 are MNHNS and SASEGT. The ends were cut back, 4 bases at V and 3 bases at J, with 12 bases in the middle. CDR3 length: 15 amino acids. In nucleotides, the CDR3 is TGTGCCAGCAGTGCCCTCAGGGGAGCTAATGAAAAACTGTTTTTT. Its protein is CASSALRGANEKLFF.

This clone was counted only a few times. The chain joins TRBV7-9 to TRBJ2-1; D gene uncertain. The CDR3 length is 14 residues. Trimming left V 5 bases short and J 4 bases short, with 12 bases between. CDR1 is SEHNR and CDR2 is FQNEAQ in the germline V gene (reference sequence). In DNA, the CDR3 is TGTGCCAGCAGCGGCGTAAGGTCTTACAATGAGCAGTTCTTC. Translation: CASSGVRSYNEQFF.